Each of the 12 T cell receptor beta chains below was sequenced from the same sample in a study of tumor-infiltrating lymphocytes in primary liver carcinoma. A primer in the constant region served to generate TCR beta cDNA from 500 ng of total RNA. The TCR beta library was amplified through three nested multiplex PCR rounds in a modified ARM-PCR procedure. Researchers ran the first two PCR rounds for approximately 9 cycles each with TRBV1-TRBV30 forward primers and a C-beta reverse primer. TCRdb itself ran the multiplex PCR reads through MiXCR, one entry per CDR3 protein. Among about 64,000 distinct CDR3 sequences listed, about two thirds were seen once. The roughly 18-34 mg bulk tissue piece was not sorted before simultaneous RNA and DNA extraction. Source material: liver tumor tissue from sampling region 4. Subset meaning: tumor region T4, right-lateral pole. All receptors come from a man in his forties with primary liver carcinoma and hepatitis B virus infection.

Points on this clonotype: An end of the junction differs from the germline gene, which may be a read error. The rearrangement joins TRBV6-5 to TRBJ2-7; 11 bases map to TRBD1. The length of the CDR3 is 15 residues. Germline lookup yields CDR1 MNHEY and CDR2 SVGAGI. The CDR3 DNA follows: TGTGCCATCAGAAAGGGACAGGGGGGGCCCTACGAGCAGTATTTC. Translated, it gives CAIRKGQGGPYEQYF.

Worth noting for this clonotype: As the CDR3 is not closed by the conserved phenylalanine or tryptophan, this likely results from a read error. CDR3 residues: CSVAPSTDTQYY. DNA for the CDR3: TGCAGCGTTGCCCCTTCCACAGATACACAGTATTAT. This chain links TRBV29-1 with TRBJ2-3; no definite D call. The V gene's germline CDR1 is SQVTM and CDR2 ANQGSEA. The CDR3 consists of 12 residues.

Comment on this clonotype: The junction differs from germline at one of its ends, possibly a read error. The V gene is TRBV4-1, the J gene TRBJ1-2; D uncertain. This CDR3 comprises 14 residues. The germline V gene has CDR1 MGHRA and CDR2 YSYEKL. The CDR3 nucleotides are TGCGCCAGCAGCCAAGATTACAGAGACTATGGCCACACGTTC. It yields the protein CASSQDYRDYGHTF.

Turning to this clonotype: A junction end diverges from the germline sequence, so it may reflect a read error. The chain recombines TRBV5-4 with TRBJ2-5; the D gene is possibly TRBD1 (5 bases). The CDR3 spans 13 residues. Germline assignment: CDR1 SGHNT and CDR2 YYREEE (reference sequence). This chain's CDR3 is CASSLKGQETHYF. CDR3 in DNA: TGTGCCAGCAGCTTGAAGGGGCAAGAGACCCACTACTTC.

On this clonotype itself: An end of the junction differs from the germline gene, which may be a read error. V gene TRBV6-1 combines with J gene TRBJ1-5, with D possibly being TRBD1 (5 bases). The CDR3 consists of 16 residues. The germline V gene has CDR1 MNHNS and CDR2 SASEGT. The CDR3 sequence: CVSSRLGLGDNQPQHF. DNA for the CDR3: TGTGTCAGCAGTAGGCTCGGGTTGGGGGACAATCAGCCCCAGCATTTT.

As concerns this clonotype: Germline is not matched at one junction end, which may reflect a read error. The V gene is TRBV4-1, the J gene TRBJ2-5; no clear D gene. CDR1 MGHRA and CDR2 YSYEKL come from the germline V gene. This CDR3 is built from 12 residues. CDR3 sequence (DNA): TGCGCCAGCAGCCAAGATTCCCGGACCCGGTACTTC. Protein sequence: CASSQDSRTRYF.

Details on this clonotype: One end of the junction does not line up with germline, which may come from a read error. This sequence joins TRBV12-3 or TRBV12-4 and TRBJ2-3, with 8 bases aligning to TRBD1. This CDR3 is built from 15 residues. Here the CDR3 reads CASRYDAGGEDMQYF. In DNA, the CDR3 is TGTGCCAGCAGATACGACGCAGGGGGCGAAGATATGCAGTATTTT.

The chain employs TRBV29-1 and TRBJ2-3, with D maybe TRBD1 (5 bases). The end of the DNA fits TRBJ1-5 better, so the J call may be wrong. This CDR3 spans 14 amino acids. The germline gives CDR1 SQVTM, CDR2 ANQGSEA. CDR3 nucleotides: TGCAGCGGCCTTAGCAGGAGGGGCACAGATACGCAGCATTTT. It codes for CSGLSRRGTDTQHF.

On this clonotype itself: The junction differs from germline at one of its ends, possibly a read error. The chain employs TRBV4-2 and TRBJ2-3; TRBD2 agrees at 10 bases. CDR1 is LGHNA, CDR2 YNFKEQ, per germline. The CDR3 extends over 18 amino acids. The CDR3 protein is CAGSQVALLAGATGTQYF. The CDR3 DNA sequence: TGCGCCGGCAGCCAAGTGGCGCTTCTAGCGGGAGCGACAGGTACGCAGTATTTT.

A note on this clonotype: This CDR3 is missing its conserved last phenylalanine or tryptophan, likely due to a read error. No DNA is shown, since the ends of the CDR3 on it are uncertain; the CDR3 is the one TCRdb lists. The rearrangement joins TRBV12-3 or TRBV12-4 to TRBJ2-1; the table assigns TRBD1, which was not confirmed against the DNA. The CDR3 is 13 residues long, counting both termini. CDR3 sequence: CASPPDRYNEQSL.

J is TRBJ1-5 and V is TRBV6-1; D is unclear. The CDR3 totals 14 residues. Germline V CDR1 and CDR2: MNHNS, SASEGT. V was trimmed by 4 bases and J by 0 bases, leaving 7 bases between them. The CDR3 is CASSGDHSNQPQHF. CDR3 nucleotides: TGTGCCAGCAGTGGAGACCATAGCAATCAGCCCCAGCATTTT.

To note about this clonotype: A much larger clone lies one base from this, so it may be a read error. The V call is TRBV5-1, the J call TRBJ1-1; TRBD1 agrees at 8 bases. CDR1 and CDR2 (germline): SGHRS, YFSETQ. The CDR3 sequence is 15 residues long. The CDR3 region has the DNA TGCGCCAGCAGCTCGGGACAGGTTGGGTCCACTGAAGTTTTCTTT. Translated: CASSSGQVGSTEVFF.